The table lists the clone carrying this T cell receptor (beta chain) with many counts. These data come from a study of CD8 T cells in ankylosing spondylitis. From the 5' RACE reads, TCRdb called clonotypes with MiXCR, one entry per CDR3 protein. The sample contains roughly 180,000 distinct CDR3 sequences, 13% of which appear only once. Germline V gene data show CDR1 as SGHRS and CDR2 as YFSETQ. V shed 4 bases and J shed 2 bases, with 6 bases lying between them. The CDR3 runs to 12 residues. The TCR sequence derives from a female donor with ankylosing spondylitis or in good health (not recorded which). The chain couples TRBV5-1 to TRBJ1-2; no clear D. Sample: blood, either unsorted or a sorted T cell fraction (not recorded which). Here the CDR3 reads CASSRENYGYTF. The CDR3 DNA is TGCGCCAGCAGCCGCGAGAACTATGGCTACACCTTC.